These 5 T cell receptor beta chains came from one sample sequenced in a study of PD-1 blockade in classical Hodgkin lymphoma (dated by TCRdb to about 2020). The sample's time point label is to be understood as: cycle 1 day 1 (C1D1), immediately before nivolumab initiation. All trial patients had relapsed after autologous stem cell transplantation, with cohorts A, B and C differing in prior brentuximab vedotin exposure. Using a Miltenyi CD4+ T cell isolation kit, CD4+ T cells were purified from thawed PBMCs through magnetic negative selection. Libraries came from the immunoSEQ multiplex PCR assay. TCRdb obtained this table from immuneACCESS and retained in-frame rearrangements with V and J assigned. These tables miss some clones; where compared with another copy, unresolved V genes account for less than half of the shortfall, and the remainder is unexplained. In all, the sample holds roughly 8,000 clones, and approximately 90% of those were seen once. Together, the top ten hold more than 1.5% of the sample.

Here the sequenced sample was CD4+ T cells from blood, taken at baseline. These receptors originate from a human donor with classical Hodgkin lymphoma.

The chain employs TRBV2 and TRBJ2-2; either TRBD1 or TRBD2 may fit D (5 bases each). V lost 6 bases, J lost 0 bases, and 11 bases lay in between. CDR1 and CDR2 from the germline V gene are SNHLY and FYNNEI. The CDR3 consists of 15 residues. CDR3 amino acids: CASRGPMPNTGELFF. In DNA form, the CDR3 reads TGTGCCAGCAGGGGACCCATGCCGAACACCGGGGAGCTGTTTTTT.

This clone was found once. The CDR3 bases are TGTGCCAGCAGCATATCACCGACAGATACGCAGTATTTT. It translates to CASSISPTDTQYF. The chain joins TRBV2 to TRBJ2-3; no firm D call. Trimming removed 6 bases from V and 3 bases from J, with 10 bases in between. The CDR3 is 13 amino acids. The germline CDR1 and CDR2 sequences are SNHLY and FYNNEI.

The rearrangement links TRBV30 to TRBJ1-4, with a weak D call TRBD1 (6 bases). Trimming took off 0 bases at V and 8 bases at J, with 13 bases between the two ends. CDR3 size: 14 residues. Germline CDR1 and CDR2: GTSNPN and SVGIG (reference sequence). The DNA for the CDR3 is TGTGCCTGGAGTGTAAAACAGGGAGGCGAAAAACTGTTTTTT. As protein: CAWSVKQGGEKLFF.

Written as DNA, the CDR3 is TGCGCCAGCAGCCAAGACGAGGTGAACACTGAAGCTTTCTTT. This encodes CASSQDEVNTEAFF. The chain is built from TRBV4-1 and TRBJ1-1; D unresolved. CDR1 and CDR2 from the germline V gene are MGHRA and YSYEKL. The V and J ends lost 0 bases and 0 bases respectively, with 5 bases between them. The CDR3 is made up of 14 amino acids.

The V and J genes are TRBV19 and TRBJ1-5; D not resolved. The germline V and J ends were trimmed by 7 bases and 0 bases, with 16 bases remaining between them. The germline gives CDR1 LNHDA, CDR2 SQIVND (reference sequence). The CDR3 length is 16 residues. DNA of the CDR3: TGTGCCAGTAACTCGGGGAGCGTCTATAGCAATCAGCCCCAGCATTTT. This translates into CASNSGSVYSNQPQHF.